This T cell receptor beta chain derives from a study of response to subunit inactivated influenza vaccine. CDR1 and CDR2 (germline): SQVTM, ANQGSEA. The germline V and J ends were trimmed by 6 bases and 1 base, with 10 bases remaining between them. This CDR3 region has 13 residues. Regarding this clonotype: No antigen is known for it.

MiXCR, run by TCRdb on the RT-PCR reads, gives a single entry per CDR3 protein. The sample lists just over 300,000 distinct CDR3 sequences, 21% occurring once. General study results and limits: Authors suggested that a seasonal influenza vaccination recruits few new T cells each time.

The sample in question was PBMCs from blood, obtained approximately 22 months after vaccination. This clonotype originated in a man aged 45-69 years who received an inactivated influenza vaccine. The chain has TRBV29-1 and TRBJ2-1, with D possibly TRBD2 on 5 matching bases. The DNA of the CDR3 is TGCAGCGTAAGAGGGATATCCTACAATGAGCAGTTCTTC. Translation: CSVRGISYNEQFF.